The next 5 T cell receptor beta chains were all read from a single sample in a study of cytomegalovirus exposure and HLA in healthy donors. PCR involved 60 Vbeta and 13 Jbeta primers. Profiling relied on immunoSEQ multiplex PCR, and the TCRdb table lists in-frame clones only, not all of them. This sample has roughly 43,000 clones; roughly 60% occur once, and the top ten carry roughly 8.9%. Source material: PBMCs. Receptors originate from a human donor in good health.

The chain combines TRBV6-6 with TRBJ1-1; D possibly corresponds to TRBD1 (5 bases). This CDR3 contains 14 residues. CDR1 and CDR2 (germline): MNHNY, SVGAGI (reference sequence). Trimming took off 6 bases at V and 7 bases at J, with 18 bases between the two ends. In nucleotides, the CDR3 is TGTGCCAGCAGCTTTGTAGGGCAGGGCAGTGAAGCTTTCTTT. It codes for CASSFVGQGSEAFF.

This clone was seen a few times. The rearrangement joins TRBV28 to TRBJ1-2, with D possibly TRBD1 on 5 matching bases. The CDR3 is 15 amino acids. V dropped 4 bases and J dropped 1 base, with 13 bases sitting between them. CDR1 MDHEN and CDR2 SYDVKM come from the germline V gene. The CDR3 sequence is CASSSQGASNYGYTF. The DNA for the CDR3 is TGTGCCAGCAGTTCCCAGGGCGCAAGTAACTATGGCTACACCTTC.

V usage is TRBV7-2 and J usage is TRBJ1-2, with unresolved D. Germline V gene lookup returns CDR1 SGHTA and CDR2 FQGNSA. CDR3 length: 14 residues. Trimming took off 4 bases at V and 8 bases at J, with 17 bases between the two ends. CDR3 region: CASSSLSGTYGYTF. CDR3 sequence (DNA): TGTGCCAGCAGCTCCCTTTCGGGAACTTACGGCTACACCTTC. The whole variable domain, filled in from reference TRBV7-2 and TRBJ1-2, reads GAGVSQSPSNKVTEKGKDVELRCDPISGHTALYWYRQSLGQGLEFLIYFQGNSAPDKSGLPSDRFSAERTGGSVSTLTIQRTQQEDSAVYLCASSSLSGTYGYTFGSGTRLTVV.

There are a few counts of this clone. V gene TRBV30 combines with J gene TRBJ1-1, with D perhaps matching TRBD1 (6 bases). CDR1 GTSNPN and CDR2 SVGIG come from the germline V gene (reference sequence). The CDR3 consists of 14 residues. The V end lost 2 bases, the J end lost 1 base, and 11 bases lay between the germline ends. CDR3 nucleotides: TGTGCCTGGAGTCCCCAGGGGACGAACACTGAAGCTTTCTTT. Residues: CAWSPQGTNTEAFF.

This clone was observed a single time. The chain uses TRBV6-1 and TRBJ1-4; the match to TRBD1 covers 8 bases. The CDR3 is made up of 15 amino acids. After removal of 6 bases from V and 7 bases from J, the junction contained 10 bases not matched to a gene. Germline lookup yields CDR1 MNHNS and CDR2 SASEGT. The CDR3 bases are TGTGCCAGCAGCGTCCGACAGGGGAAGGGTGAAAAACTGTTTTTT. It yields the protein CASSVRQGKGEKLFF.